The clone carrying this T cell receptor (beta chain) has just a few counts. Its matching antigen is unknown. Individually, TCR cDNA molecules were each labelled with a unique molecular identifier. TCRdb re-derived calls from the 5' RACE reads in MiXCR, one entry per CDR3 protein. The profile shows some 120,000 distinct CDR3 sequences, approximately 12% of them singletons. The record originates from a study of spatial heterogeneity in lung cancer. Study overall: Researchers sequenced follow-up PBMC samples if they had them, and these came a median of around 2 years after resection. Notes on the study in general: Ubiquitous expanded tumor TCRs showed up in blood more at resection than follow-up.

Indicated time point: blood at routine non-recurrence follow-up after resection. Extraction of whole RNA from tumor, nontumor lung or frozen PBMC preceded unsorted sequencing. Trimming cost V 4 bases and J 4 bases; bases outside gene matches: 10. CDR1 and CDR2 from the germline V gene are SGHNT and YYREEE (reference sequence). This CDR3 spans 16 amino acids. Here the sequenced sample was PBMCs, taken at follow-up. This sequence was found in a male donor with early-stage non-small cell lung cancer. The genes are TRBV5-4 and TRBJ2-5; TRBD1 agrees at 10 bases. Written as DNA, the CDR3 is TGTGCCAGCAGCGGAAAGGGACAGGGGAGGTCAGAGACCCAGTACTTC. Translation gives CASSGKGQGRSETQYF.